This is a list of T cell receptor beta chains from one sample in a study of identical twins. TCRdb passed the 5' RACE reads through MiXCR, listing each CDR3 protein once. The repertoire holds about 1.7 million distinct CDR3 sequences, with more than 30% as singletons. Specimen: cord blood. The receptors here all came from a newborn girl in good health. The CDR3 runs from the conserved cysteine through the conserved F or W. The D gene is left open where the match is weak. A clone size is listed for some rows: how often the clone was seen (once, few, many), or a class if it is expanded.

d_gene	abundance	j_gene	v_gene	CDR3nt	CDR3aa
TRBD2	many	TRBJ2-3	TRBV29-1	TGCAGCGTTGGGACTAGCGGGAGGCCCGCAGATACGCAGTATTTT	CSVGTSGRPADTQYF
NA	few	TRBJ1-1	TRBV10-3	TGTGCCATCAGTGATTCGGGGAAAGCTTTCTTT	CAISDSGKAFF
NA	many	TRBJ2-1	TRBV5-1	TGCGCCAGCAGCTTGAATTTGGGGAGGACAAAGAGCTCCTACAATGAGCAGTTCTTC	CASSLNLGRTKSSYNEQFF
TRBD1	NA	TRBJ2-1	TRBV6-5	TGTGCCAGCAGTTACGACAGGGGGATCTACAATGAGCAGTTCTTC	CASSYDRGIYNEQFF
NA	few	TRBJ1-5	TRBV12-3/TRBV12-4	TGTGCCAGCACCGCGACAGAGAATAGCAATCAGCCCCAGCATTTT	CASTATENSNQPQHF
TRBD1	few	TRBJ1-2	TRBV4-1	TGCGCCAGCAGCCAAGATAGGGACAGCTATAGTAACTATGGCTACACCTTC	CASSQDRDSYSNYGYTF
TRBD2	few	TRBJ2-1	TRBV9	TGTGCCAGCAGCGAGATAGCGGGGGGCAATGAGCAGTTCTTC	CASSEIAGGNEQFF
NA	few	TRBJ2-7	TRBV20-1	TGCAGTGCTCAAAATTACGAGCAGTACTTC	CSAQNYEQYF
TRBD1	few	TRBJ1-2	TRBV12-3/TRBV12-4	TGTGCCAGCAGTTTTGGGACAGGGCTTTATGGCTACACCTTC	CASSFGTGLYGYTF
TRBD1	NA	TRBJ1-6	TRBV4-2	TGTGCCAGCAGCCAAGACGGGCAGGGGGATAATTCACCCCTCCACTTT	CASSQDGQGDNSPLHF
NA	few	TRBJ1-4	TRBV5-1	TGCGCCAGCAGCTTTACAGAGGGGGAAAAACTGTTTTTT	CASSFTEGEKLFF
NA	few	TRBJ2-3	TRBV3-1	TGTGCCAGCAGCCAAGATTTGTTCGTGGGTATCAGCACAGATACGCAGTATTTT	CASSQDLFVGISTDTQYF
NA	NA	TRBJ2-3	TRBV12-3/TRBV12-4	TGTGCCAGCAGTTTAGCGCAAGGGGGGACCGAGGATACGCAGTATTTT	CASSLAQGGTEDTQYF
NA	few	TRBJ2-1	TRBV28	TGTGCCACCCTCCGTAGCGTGAGCTCCTACAATGAGCAGTTCTTC	CATLRSVSSYNEQFF
TRBD2	few	TRBJ2-7	TRBV20-1	TGCAGTGCCTCAACTAGCGGGAGGACGTACGAGCAGTACTTC	CSASTSGRTYEQYF
NA	NA	TRBJ2-3	TRBV10-3	TGTGCCATCAGGAGCGCCTCCCCAGATACGCAGTATTTT	CAIRSASPDTQYF